The present T cell receptor beta chain was sequenced within a study of T cells in Graves' hyperthyroidism and ophthalmopathy. Regarding the study as a whole: A model using 13 V-J features told ophthalmopathy apart from stable hyperthyroidism.

Hyperthyroidism was newly diagnosed in patients aged 18 to 65 (duration under 2 months). Patients with uncontrolled infections, other autoimmune diseases, pregnancy or lactation were excluded. Each 10 ml fresh peripheral blood draw supplied the PBMCs. There were TCR beta CDR3 regions amplified from RNA transcripts. Primed by the HTBI set, a first-round RT-PCR was run on the TCR CDR3. MiXCR was run by TCRdb on the multiplex PCR reads, yielding one entry per CDR3 protein. The table shows 92,000 or so distinct CDR3 sequences, with over 50% occurring only once. This clonotype was seen at least ten times. Its matching antigen is unknown. V lost 3 bases and J lost 8, with 16 bases in between. Germline CDR1 reads SGHTA; CDR2 reads FQGNSA. The CDR3 loop spans 14 amino acids.

What was sequenced was blood. The J gene is TRBJ1-2, the V gene TRBV7-2; D uncertain. The clonotype was recovered from a woman in her thirties or forties with Graves' hyperthyroidism. For the CDR3, the DNA is TGTGCCAGCAGCTTCTCCCCCGCAGGAGGAGGCTACACCTTC. Protein sequence: CASSFSPAGGGYTF.